One and the same sample provided the 11 T cell receptor beta chains below, sequenced in a study of lung T cells in sarcoidosis with Löfgren's syndrome. TCRdb recomputed calls from the reads with MiXCR, one row per CDR3 protein. The sample yields about 20,000 distinct CDR3 sequences, about 22% seen once. Input material: CD4+ T cells from PBMCs. These receptors all come from a human donor with sarcoidosis (Löfgren's syndrome or another form), or a control subject (not recorded which).

This clonotype was found many times. This sequence joins TRBV4-3 and TRBJ1-1; D remains unclear. CDR1 LGHNA and CDR2 YSLEER come from the germline V gene. V shed 1 base and J shed 1 base, with 13 bases lying between them. This CDR3 region has 16 residues. CDR3 sequence: CASSQAIGTSNTEAFF. The CDR3 nucleotides are TGCGCCAGCAGCCAAGCGATTGGAACTTCGAACACTGAAGCTTTCTTT.

The table lists this clonotype with many counts. The J gene is TRBJ2-1, the V gene TRBV28; D might be TRBD1 (6 bases). Trimming took off 8 bases at V and 5 bases at J, with 13 bases between the two ends. The germline V gene has CDR1 MDHEN and CDR2 SYDVKM. The CDR3 consists of 13 residues. The CDR3 nucleotides are TGTGCCAGCGTAACAGGGCGAGACAATGAGCAGTTCTTC. It specifies CASVTGRDNEQFF.

Remarks on this clonotype: This may be a read error, as it is one base from a much larger clone. Lacking the conserved final phenylalanine or tryptophan, this CDR3 likely reflects a read error. This sequence joins TRBV18 and TRBJ2-3; no reliable D call. The V and J ends lost 3 bases and 0 bases respectively, with 10 bases between them. CDR3 length: 15 amino acids. Germline CDR1 and CDR2: KGHSH and LQKENI. CDR3 protein: CASSPLAESTDTQYL. The CDR3 nucleotides read TGTGCCAGCTCACCCCTGGCGGAGAGCACAGATACGCAGTATCTT.

At least ten counts were recorded for this clonotype. The rearrangement links TRBV29-1 to TRBJ1-1, with 8 bases that match TRBD1. Germline loops: CDR1 SQVTM, CDR2 ANQGSEA. With 5 bases clipped from V and 6 bases from J, the junction kept 8 bases outside the gene matches. CDR3 length equals 13 residues. The CDR3 coding sequence is TGCAGCGTTCACAGGGGGTTCGGCGCTGAAGCTTTCTTT. Translation: CSVHRGFGAEAFF. Supplemented by reference TRBV29-1 and TRBJ1-1, the full variable domain reads SAVISQKPSRDICQRGTSLTIQCQVDSQVTMMFWYRQQPGQSLTLIATANQGSEATYESGFVIDKFPISRPNLTFSTLTVSNMSPEDSSIYLCSVHRGFGAEAFFGQGTRLTVV.

This clonotype has ten or more counts. The chain links TRBV3-1 to TRBJ1-1; D is ambiguous. The V end was cut by 0 bases, the J end by 1 base, with 3 bases between. Germline V lookup: CDR1 LGHDT, CDR2 YNNKEL (reference sequence). This CDR3 region has 13 residues. DNA of the CDR3: TGTGCCAGCAGCCAAGAGCGGAACACTGAAGCTTTCTTT. This encodes CASSQERNTEAFF.

This clonotype was observed at least ten times. The chain has TRBV10-3 and TRBJ1-1; D may be TRBD1 (6 bases). Per the germline V gene, CDR1 is ENHRY and CDR2 is SYGVKD. The CDR3 is 16 residues long. The germline V and J ends were trimmed by 5 bases and 5 bases, with 21 bases remaining between them. In DNA, the CDR3 is TGTGCCATCAGTCAAGAACTGACAGGTGCGAGGACTGAAGCTTTCTTT. Translated: CAISQELTGARTEAFF.

Judged by abundance, this clonotype is medium-sized (0.01 to 0.1%). V and J are TRBV7-6 and TRBJ2-1; the match to TRBD2 covers 11 bases. Germline CDR1 is SGHVS and CDR2 is FNYEAQ. This CDR3 contains 15 residues. Trimming removed 4 bases from V and 3 bases from J; junction bases left unmatched: 2. Here the CDR3 DNA reads TGTGCCAGCAGCTCCGGGACTAGCGGCTACAATGAGCAGTTCTTC. Translated, it gives CASSSGTSGYNEQFF.

Concerning this clonotype itself: The junction shows a germline mismatch at one end, possibly a read error. The V call is TRBV28, the J call TRBJ1-6; D not resolved. The CDR3 totals 15 residues. Germline CDR1 and CDR2: MDHEN and SYDVKM. In DNA, the CDR3 is TGTGCCAGCAGTCTGGTGGCGGACTATAATTCACCCCTCCGCTTT. It translates to CASSLVADYNSPLRF.

This clonotype was seen ten or more times. J is TRBJ2-3 and V is TRBV12-5; D is possibly TRBD1 (6 bases). Germline loops: CDR1 LGHNT, CDR2 FRNRAP. This CDR3 has 19 amino acids. Deletions cut 2 bases from V and 6 bases from J, with 27 bases between. The chain's CDR3 is CASGLIRKTGVYKVDTQYF. DNA for the CDR3: TGTGCTAGTGGTTTGATCCGAAAGACAGGAGTGTATAAAGTGGATACGCAGTATTTT. Combining the CDR3 with reference TRBV12-5 and TRBJ2-3 gives the whole variable domain DARVTQTPRHKVTEMGQEVTMRCQPILGHNTVFWYRQTMMQGLELLAYFRNRAPLDDSGMPKDRFSAEMPDATLATLKIQPSEPRDSAVYFCASGLIRKTGVYKVDTQYFGPGTRLTVL.

This clonotype was seen ten or more times. The chain employs TRBV5-4 and TRBJ2-5, with a possible D match to TRBD2 (6 bases). There are 14 residues in the CDR3. The germline CDR1 and CDR2 sequences are SGHNT and YYREEE (reference sequence). The V end was cut by 0 bases, the J end by 4 bases, with 10 bases between. In DNA form, the CDR3 reads TGTGCCAGCAGCTTGGAGGGGACTGGAGAGACCCAGTACTTC. This codes for CASSLEGTGETQYF.

This clonotype was seen at least ten times. V and J are TRBV20-1 and TRBJ2-1, with TRBD2 identical over 9 bases. The CDR3 length is 20 residues. Germline assignment: CDR1 DFQATT and CDR2 SNEGSKA (reference sequence). With V trimmed by 0 bases and J by 7 bases, 22 bases remained unmatched. This CDR3 is CSARDDTRVAGDDSGNEQFF. In DNA, the CDR3 is TGCAGTGCTAGAGATGATACTCGGGTAGCGGGGGACGACTCGGGAAATGAGCAGTTCTTC.